This record looks at one T cell receptor beta chain sequence and its context. PCR used 60 Vbeta primers and 13 Jbeta primers. Only in-frame clones appear in the TCRdb table, and some are missing; sequencing was by immunoSEQ multiplex PCR. Altogether some 150,000 clones are present, around four fifths being singletons, with the ten largest covering over 1.5%. These data are taken from a study of cytomegalovirus exposure and HLA in healthy donors. The V segment lost 5 bases and the J segment 3 bases; nucleotides outside the gene matches: 6. Germline lookup yields CDR1 SGHTA and CDR2 FQGNSA. This CDR3 is 16 amino acids long.

The TCR comes from a middle-aged man in good health and CMV-seronegative. The specimen sequenced was PBMCs. The gene calls are TRBV7-2 and TRBJ1-4; TRBD1 matches at 10 bases. The CDR3 coding sequence is TGTGCCAGCAGCCTAGGACAGGGGGTTTCTAATGAAAAACTGTTTTTT. Amino acid sequence: CASSLGQGVSNEKLFF.